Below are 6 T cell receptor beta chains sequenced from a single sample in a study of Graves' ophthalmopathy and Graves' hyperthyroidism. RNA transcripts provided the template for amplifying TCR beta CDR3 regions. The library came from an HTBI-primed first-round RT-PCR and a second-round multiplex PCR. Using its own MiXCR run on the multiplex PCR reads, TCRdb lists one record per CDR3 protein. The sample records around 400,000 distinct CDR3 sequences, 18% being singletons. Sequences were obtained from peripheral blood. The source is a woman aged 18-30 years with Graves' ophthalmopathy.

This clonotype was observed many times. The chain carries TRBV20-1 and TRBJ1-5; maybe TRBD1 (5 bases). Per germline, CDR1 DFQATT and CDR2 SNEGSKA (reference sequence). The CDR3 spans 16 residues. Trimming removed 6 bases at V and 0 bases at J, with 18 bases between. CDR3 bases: TGCAGTGCACCCATTCGGGCAGGGCATAGCAATCAGCCCCAGCATTTT. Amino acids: CSAPIRAGHSNQPQHF.

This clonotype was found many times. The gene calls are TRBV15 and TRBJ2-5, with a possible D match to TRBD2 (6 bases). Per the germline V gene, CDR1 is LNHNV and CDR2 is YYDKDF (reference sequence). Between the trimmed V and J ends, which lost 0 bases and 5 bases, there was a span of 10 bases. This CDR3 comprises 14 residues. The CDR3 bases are TGTGCCACCAGCAGAGATGTGGGGGGTGAGACCCAGTACTTC. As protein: CATSRDVGGETQYF.

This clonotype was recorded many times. In DNA, the CDR3 is TGTGCCAGCAGTTTTTACGGAAACACCATATATTTT. This encodes CASSFYGNTIYF. J is TRBJ1-3 and V is TRBV12-3 or TRBV12-4; unclear D gene. Trimming pared 3 bases from V and 4 bases from J, leaving 4 bases between. This CDR3 is built from 12 residues.

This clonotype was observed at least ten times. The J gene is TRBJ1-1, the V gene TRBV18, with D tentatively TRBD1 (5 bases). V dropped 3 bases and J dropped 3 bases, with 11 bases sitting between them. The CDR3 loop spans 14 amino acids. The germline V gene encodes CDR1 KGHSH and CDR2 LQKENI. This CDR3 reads CASSPRGGDTEAFF. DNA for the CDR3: TGTGCCAGCTCACCGCGCGGGGGGGACACTGAAGCTTTCTTT.

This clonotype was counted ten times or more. The CDR3 DNA reads TGCAGCGTTGAAGTGGACAGGGGATACGAGCAGTACTTC. It yields the protein CSVEVDRGYEQYF. The chain is built from TRBV29-1 and TRBJ2-7; 9 bases line up with TRBD1. This CDR3 has 13 residues. Trimming at V came to 1 base and at J to 4 bases, leaving 2 bases not matched to a gene. The germline CDR1 and CDR2 sequences are SQVTM and ANQGSEA.

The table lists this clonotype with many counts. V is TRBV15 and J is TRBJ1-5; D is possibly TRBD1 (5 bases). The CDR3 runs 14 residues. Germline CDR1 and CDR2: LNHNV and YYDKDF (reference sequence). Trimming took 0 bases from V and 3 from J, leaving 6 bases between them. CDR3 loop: CATSRDGANQPQHF. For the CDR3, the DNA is TGTGCCACCAGCAGAGATGGGGCCAATCAGCCCCAGCATTTT.